The present T cell receptor beta chain was sequenced within a study of regulatory T cells in long-lasting Graves disease. Study overall: Graves' patients, diagnosed recently, had received antithyroid drugs under 3 months.

CDR1 is SGHAT and CDR2 is FQNNGV in the germline V gene. V dropped 1 base and J dropped 0; count of bases not matched to a gene: 6. The CDR3 has 16 amino acids. This clonotype was detected only a few times. Relying on iRepertoire HTBI primers and Arm-PCR of CDR3 regions, the team built TCR beta libraries. TCRdb redid the calling of the multiplex PCR reads with MiXCR, one entry per CDR3 protein. The repertoire holds over 350,000 distinct CDR3 sequences, with approximately 15% as singletons. Time point noted: newly diagnosed GD, antithyroid drugs for less than 3 months. Researchers made the TCR library from RNA that was extracted from PBMCs. This sample also belongs to another study, concerning T cells in Graves' hyperthyroidism and ophthalmopathy. That investigation notes: Most thyroid clonotypes expanded above 0.001 were also detected in blood.

The chain carries TRBV11-2 and TRBJ2-7, with TRBD1 identical over 7 bases. The source is a woman between 45 and 65 years old with Graves disease. The input for sequencing was peripheral blood mononuclear cells (PBMCs), taken at new diagnosis, from a patient treated with antithyroid drugs. In DNA, the CDR3 is TGTGCCAGCAGCTTAGGAGGGGGCAGGAACTCCTACGAGCAGTACTTC. It codes for CASSLGGGRNSYEQYF.